The next 25 T cell receptor beta chains were all read from a single sample in a study of blood T cell repertoires in COVID-19. Clones were read by immunoSEQ multiplex PCR, and TCRdb kept only the in-frame ones, dropping some. This sample carries approximately 75,000 clones, approximately 84% of them seen once, and the ten largest clones take roughly 13%. Sequenced sample: peripheral blood. The origin of the receptors is a man aged 45-65 years with COVID-19, enrolled during active disease.

The J gene is TRBJ1-5, the V gene TRBV19; TRBD1 might be the D (5 bases). Germline V CDR1 and CDR2: LNHDA, SQIVND (reference sequence). This CDR3 has 16 amino acids. V was trimmed by 7 bases and J by 0 bases, leaving 16 bases between them. The CDR3 nucleotides are TGTGCCAGTATGGAGACAGCTTTCTATAGCAATCAGCCCCAGCATTTT. This codes for CASMETAFYSNQPQHF.

The rearrangement links TRBV15 to TRBJ1-2; D perhaps matches TRBD1 (5 bases). Per the germline V gene, CDR1 is LNHNV and CDR2 is YYDKDF (reference sequence). V lost 0 bases, J lost 10 bases, and 12 bases lay in between. The CDR3 is 13 amino acids. Here the CDR3 reads CATSRDQGKVYTF. CDR3 DNA: TGTGCCACCAGCAGAGATCAGGGAAAGGTCTACACCTTC.

The chain links TRBV11-1 to TRBJ2-1, with 12 bases lining up with TRBD2. Germline V CDR1 and CDR2: SGHAT, FQDESV (reference sequence). This CDR3 spans 15 amino acids. The J segment lost 6 bases and the V segment lost 4 bases, leaving 4 bases of the junction unmatched. This CDR3 is CASSYLAGGGNEQFF. In nucleotides, the CDR3 is TGTGCCAGCAGCTACCTAGCGGGAGGGGGCAATGAGCAGTTCTTC.

Worth noting for this clone: Sequence at one end of the junction differs from germline and may be a read error. The V gene is TRBV7-7, the J gene TRBJ1-5; D ambiguous. The CDR3 is 13 amino acids. Germline V gene data show CDR1 as SSHAT and CDR2 as FNYEAQ (reference sequence). In nucleotides, the CDR3 is TGTGCTAGCAGTTCGGGTGTAAATCAGCCCCAGCATTTT. Residues: CASSSGVNQPQHF.

The rearrangement uses TRBV9 and TRBJ2-1; TRBD2 matches 7 bases. Trimming took 3 bases from V and 2 from J; bases not matched to a gene: 2. Germline loops: CDR1 SGDLS, CDR2 YYNGEE. This CDR3 is built from 14 residues. The CDR3: CASSAGTTYNEQFF. Written as DNA, the CDR3 is TGTGCCAGCAGCGCCGGGACTACCTACAATGAGCAGTTCTTC.

V is TRBV5-5 and J is TRBJ2-1; D ambiguous. Germline assignment: CDR1 SGHKS and CDR2 YYEKEE (reference sequence). The CDR3 sequence is 13 residues long. V was pared by 0 bases and J by 15 bases, with 16 bases between. Written as DNA, the CDR3 is TGTGCCAGCAGCTTGGCCTACACCGCTGACACGTTCTTC. Residues: CASSLAYTADTFF.

The chain combines TRBV9 with TRBJ2-1; 10 bases fit TRBD1. In germline, CDR1 is SGDLS, CDR2 YYNGEE. There are 16 residues in the CDR3. V trimming: 3 bases; J trimming: 1 base; junction bases outside the gene matches: 4. The CDR3 DNA is TGTGCCAGCAGCGCCCGGGGACAGGGGTCCTACAATGAGCAGTTCTTC. As protein: CASSARGQGSYNEQFF.

The V and J genes are TRBV2 and TRBJ1-3; TRBD1 matches at 8 bases. J was trimmed by 6 bases and V by 5 bases; bases with no gene match: 9. Germline-derived CDR1 and CDR2 are SNHLY and FYNNEI. The CDR3 totals 15 residues. The CDR3 is CASSRTGRAENTIYF. Written as DNA, the CDR3 is TGTGCCAGCAGTAGGACAGGGCGAGCAGAAAACACCATATATTTT.

This clone was recorded only once. The chain is built from TRBV28 and TRBJ2-3; 9 bases fit TRBD1. The CDR3 has 13 amino acids. The V gene end was trimmed by 6 bases and the J gene end by 3 bases; junction bases not matched to a gene: 1. Per germline, CDR1 MDHEN and CDR2 SYDVKM. The CDR3 DNA reads TGTGCCAGCAGGACAGGGGGTACAGATACGCAGTATTTT. It specifies CASRTGGTDTQYF.

V is TRBV4-1 and J is TRBJ2-7; TRBD2 aligns across 8 bases. The CDR3 spans 16 residues. Trimming cost V 4 bases and J 0 bases; bases outside gene matches: 8. From germline, CDR1 is MGHRA and CDR2 YSYEKL. The CDR3 here is CASSPNSGVSSYEQYF. The CDR3 DNA reads TGCGCCAGCAGCCCAAATAGCGGGGTTAGCTCCTACGAGCAGTACTTC.

This sequence joins TRBV7-3 and TRBJ2-7; the match to TRBD2 covers 7 bases. The germline V gene has CDR1 SGHTA and CDR2 FQGTGA. The CDR3 is 15 amino acids. V lost 3 bases and J lost 2; bases outside the gene matches: 7. CDR3 nucleotides: TGTGCCAGCAGCTTGCCGGGACTAACCACCTACGAGCAGTACTTC. Residues: CASSLPGLTTYEQYF.

The chain uses TRBV7-2 and TRBJ2-1; 9 bases line up with TRBD2. This CDR3 contains 17 residues. With 0 bases clipped from V and 1 base from J, the junction kept 4 bases outside the gene matches. Germline V CDR1 and CDR2: SGHTA, FQGNSA. CDR3 bases: TGTGCCAGCAGCTTAGCGGCTAGCGGGGCTTCCTACAATGAGCAGTTCTTC. Protein: CASSLAASGASYNEQFF. The entire variable domain, with the rest obtained from reference TRBV7-2 and TRBJ2-1, is as follows: GAGVSQSPSNKVTEKGKDVELRCDPISGHTALYWYRQSLGQGLEFLIYFQGNSAPDKSGLPSDRFSAERTGGSVSTLTIQRTQQEDSAVYLCASSLAASGASYNEQFFGPGTRLTVL.

This clone was observed a few times. This chain uses TRBV5-8 with TRBJ2-1, with a possible D match to TRBD2 (5 bases). The length of the CDR3 is 15 residues. Germline V gene sequence: CDR1 SGHTS, CDR2 YDEGEE. V was clipped by 0 bases and J by 1 base, with 8 bases between them. The CDR3: CASSLGLASYNEQFF. Here the CDR3 DNA reads TGTGCCAGCAGCTTGGGGCTAGCATCCTACAATGAGCAGTTCTTC.

This CDR3 reads CASSPSGLYEQYF. As DNA, the CDR3 is TGTGCCAGCAGTCCTAGCGGACTTTACGAGCAGTACTTC. The V call is TRBV2, the J call TRBJ2-7, with TRBD2 matching 7 bases. The germline V gene encodes CDR1 SNHLY and CDR2 FYNNEI. V lost 5 bases and J lost 4; bases outside the gene matches: 5. The CDR3 loop spans 13 amino acids.

V is TRBV20-1 and J is TRBJ1-1; D not resolved. The CDR3 consists of 9 residues. Per germline, CDR1 DFQATT and CDR2 SNEGSKA (reference sequence). Written as DNA, the CDR3 is TGCAGCCCTGGAGATGAAGCTTTCTTT. Residues: CSPGDEAFF.

The CDR3 spells CAKHTGGEMNTEAFF. The CDR3, as DNA: TGTGCCAAACACACCGGGGGGGAGATGAACACTGAAGCTTTCTTT. This chain joins TRBV19 and TRBJ1-1; D may be TRBD1 (5 bases). The CDR3 runs to 15 residues. Trimming cost V 10 bases and J 0 bases, with 18 bases left between them. Per germline, CDR1 LNHDA and CDR2 SQIVND (reference sequence).

V gene TRBV4-3 combines with J gene TRBJ2-5; D may be TRBD1 (6 bases). The CDR3 spans 15 residues. Per germline, CDR1 LGHNA and CDR2 YSLEER. The V end lost 4 bases, the J end lost 4 bases, and 16 bases lay between the germline ends. The CDR3 bases are TGCGCCAGCAGCCGTAAAATCGGCAGGGGAGAGACCCAGTACTTC. The encoded protein is CASSRKIGRGETQYF.

CDR3 in amino acids: CATSRGAKNEQFF. The CDR3 DNA is TGTGCCACCAGCAGAGGGGCGAAGAATGAGCAGTTCTTC. The chain carries TRBV15 and TRBJ2-1; D is unclear. The CDR3 length is 13 residues. V dropped 1 base and J dropped 7 bases, with 8 bases sitting between them. Germline V gene data show CDR1 as LNHNV and CDR2 as YYDKDF (reference sequence).

The rearrangement links TRBV19 to TRBJ2-1, with 10 bases that match TRBD2. CDR1 is LNHDA and CDR2 is SQIVND in the germline V gene (reference sequence). This CDR3 contains 15 residues. Trimming cost V 7 bases and J 6 bases; bases outside gene matches: 9. The CDR3 sequence is CASTSLAGEANEQFF. CDR3 in DNA: TGTGCCAGTACCTCTCTAGCGGGAGAGGCCAATGAGCAGTTCTTC.

The chain joins TRBV2 to TRBJ2-7; D is perhaps TRBD2 (5 bases). Trimming cost V 9 bases and J 3 bases, with 15 bases left between them. Germline CDR1 SNHLY, CDR2 FYNNEI. This CDR3 region has 13 residues. The CDR3 DNA follows: TGTGCCAGTCGACTATCTCCATTCTACGAGCAGTACTTC. This translates into CASRLSPFYEQYF.

In DNA, the CDR3 is TGTGCCAGCAGTCCGGACGGGATCAATCAGCCCCAGCATTTT. Protein sequence: CASSPDGINQPQHF. The rearrangement joins TRBV6-5 to TRBJ1-5; D call uncertain. The CDR3 totals 14 residues. The germline V gene has CDR1 MNHEY and CDR2 SVGAGI. Trimming removed 5 bases at V and 3 bases at J, with 11 bases between.

This clone was picked up one time. The CDR3 region has the DNA TGTGCCAGCAGAGCTGACAGGGGTGGCGAGCAGTACTTC. Translation gives CASRADRGGEQYF. V is TRBV6-5 and J is TRBJ2-7; 8 positions agree with TRBD1. J lost 6 bases, V lost 6 bases, and 7 bases had no gene match. The CDR3 is 13 residues long. Germline V gene sequence: CDR1 MNHEY, CDR2 SVGAGI.

The chain carries TRBV18 and TRBJ1-6; a possible D gene is TRBD1 (6 bases). This CDR3 comprises 16 residues. CDR1 KGHSH and CDR2 LQKENI come from the germline V gene. Trimming cost V 2 bases and J 7 bases, with 15 bases left between them. This CDR3 reads CASSPGVRGGNSPLHF. The CDR3 nucleotides read TGTGCCAGCTCACCAGGGGTAAGGGGGGGAAATTCACCCCTCCACTTT.

CDR3 region: CASSEVQDRMAAGELFF. In DNA, the CDR3 is TGTGCCAGCAGTGAAGTCCAGGACAGGATGGCCGCCGGGGAGCTGTTTTTT. The chain has TRBV2 and TRBJ2-2, with 7 bases that match TRBD1. Germline V gene data show CDR1 as SNHLY and CDR2 as FYNNEI. Trimming cost V 1 base and J 6 bases; bases outside gene matches: 11. The CDR3 is made up of 17 amino acids.

The rearrangement joins TRBV6-6 to TRBJ2-2, with a tentative D call TRBD1 (5 bases). The germline gives CDR1 MNHNY, CDR2 SVGAGI (reference sequence). The CDR3 totals 14 residues. V was shortened by 6 bases and J by 5 bases, with 13 bases between the two germline ends. The CDR3 nucleotides read TGTGCCAGCAGAGGGTCAGGGCGGACCGGGGAGCTGTTTTTT. Translated: CASRGSGRTGELFF.